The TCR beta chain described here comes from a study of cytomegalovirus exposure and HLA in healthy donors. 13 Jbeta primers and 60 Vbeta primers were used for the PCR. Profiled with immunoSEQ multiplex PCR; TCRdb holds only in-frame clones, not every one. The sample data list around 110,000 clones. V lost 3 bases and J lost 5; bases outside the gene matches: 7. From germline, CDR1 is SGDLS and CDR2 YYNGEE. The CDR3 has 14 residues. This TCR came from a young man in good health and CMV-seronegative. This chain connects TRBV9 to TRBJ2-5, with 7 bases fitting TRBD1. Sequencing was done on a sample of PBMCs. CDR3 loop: CASSALGTAETQYF. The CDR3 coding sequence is TGTGCCAGCAGCGCCCTTGGGACAGCTGAGACCCAGTACTTC.